A selection of T cell receptor beta chains follows, all from one sample in a study of T cell repertoires in cytomegalovirus infection. TCRdb passed the reads through MiXCR, listing each CDR3 protein once. The table records 450,000 to 600,000 distinct CDR3 sequences, more than 30% of them present only once. What these receptors recognize is not known. The sample here was cultured PBMCs, taken from culture after CMV antigen stimulation. The receptors were gathered from a human donor in good health (CMV status not recorded). Some clones in this sample may be carry-over from other donors' samples. The CDR3 runs from the conserved cysteine through the conserved F or W. Each record gives: V gene, CDR3 length, D gene, clone size, J gene, CDR3 DNA, CDR3 protein. D genes are given only for firm matches. Only part of the rows carry a size: once, few, many, or a class if the clone is expanded.

v_call: TRBV30
cdr3_length: 13
d_call: -
clone_size: -
j_call: TRBJ2-3
cdr3_nt: TGTGCCTGGAGCCAGGCTGACACAGATACGCAGTATTTT
cdr3_aa: CAWSQADTDTQYF

v_call: TRBV9
cdr3_length: 15
d_call: TRBD2
clone_size: -
j_call: TRBJ2-7
cdr3_nt: TGTGCCAGCAGCGCGGGACTAGCGCAAACCTACGAGCAGTACTTC
cdr3_aa: CASSAGLAQTYEQYF

v_call: TRBV28
cdr3_length: 17
d_call: -
clone_size: -
j_call: TRBJ2-6
cdr3_nt: TGTGCCAGCAGTTTCGGGGGACGTATCTCTGGGGCCAACGTCCTGACTTTC
cdr3_aa: CASSFGGRISGANVLTF

v_call: TRBV11-2
cdr3_length: 13
d_call: -
clone_size: -
j_call: TRBJ1-1
cdr3_nt: TGTGCCAGCAGCCCGGTTTATGGGACTGAAGCTTTCTTT
cdr3_aa: CASSPVYGTEAFF

v_call: TRBV11-2
cdr3_length: 13
d_call: -
clone_size: -
j_call: TRBJ1-1
cdr3_nt: TGTGCCAGCAGCTTTGTTGTTAACACTGAAGCTTTCTTT
cdr3_aa: CASSFVVNTEAFF

v_call: TRBV7-8
cdr3_length: 17
d_call: TRBD2
clone_size: many
j_call: TRBJ2-1
cdr3_nt: TGTGCCAGCAGCTTTCCTCTAGCGGGAGGGCCGGGGGATGAGCAGTTCTTC
cdr3_aa: CASSFPLAGGPGDEQFF

v_call: TRBV7-6
cdr3_length: 14
d_call: -
clone_size: few
j_call: TRBJ2-1
cdr3_nt: TGTGCCAGCAGCTTAGATCCAGGGGGGGATGAGCAGTTCTTC
cdr3_aa: CASSLDPGGDEQFF

v_call: TRBV6-2/TRBV6-3
cdr3_length: 16
d_call: -
clone_size: few
j_call: TRBJ1-1
cdr3_nt: TGTGCCTCATTACCGTTGAGGGCCCCGATGAACACTGAAGCTTTCTTT
cdr3_aa: CASLPLRAPMNTEAFF

v_call: TRBV7-2
cdr3_length: 16
d_call: TRBD2
clone_size: few
j_call: TRBJ2-3
cdr3_nt: TGTGCCAGCAGCTCAACTAGCGGGGCTAGCACAGATACGCAGTATTTT
cdr3_aa: CASSSTSGASTDTQYF

v_call: TRBV18
cdr3_length: 17
d_call: -
clone_size: few
j_call: TRBJ1-5
cdr3_nt: TGTGCCAGCTCATCTCGACACGAATCCCCCCCCAATCAGCCCCAGCATTTT
cdr3_aa: CASSSRHESPPNQPQHF

v_call: TRBV7-2
cdr3_length: 14
d_call: -
clone_size: many
j_call: TRBJ1-2
cdr3_nt: TGTGCCAGCACCGAGATGGGAGGGTACTATGGCTACACCTTC
cdr3_aa: CASTEMGGYYGYTF

v_call: TRBV29-1
cdr3_length: 14
d_call: -
clone_size: -
j_call: TRBJ1-2
cdr3_nt: TGCAGCGTTGTGTCGGGACTCAAAACCTATGGCTACACCTTC
cdr3_aa: CSVVSGLKTYGYTF

v_call: TRBV9
cdr3_length: 15
d_call: -
clone_size: -
j_call: TRBJ1-1
cdr3_nt: TGTGCCAGCAGCCCAGGGTCAAAGTCGAACACTGAAGCTTTCTTT
cdr3_aa: CASSPGSKSNTEAFF

v_call: TRBV19
cdr3_length: 19
d_call: TRBD2
clone_size: few
j_call: TRBJ2-1
cdr3_nt: TGTGCCAGTAGTATTGGTACCCAAACCGGGACTAGCCTCTACAATGAGCAGTTCTTC
cdr3_aa: CASSIGTQTGTSLYNEQFF

v_call: TRBV7-2
cdr3_length: 18
d_call: TRBD2
clone_size: few
j_call: TRBJ2-2
cdr3_nt: TGTGCCAGCAGCTTAAGCCTAGCGGGAGGCGGATACGGCGGGGAGCTGTTTTTT
cdr3_aa: CASSLSLAGGGYGGELFF

v_call: TRBV4-2
cdr3_length: 16
d_call: -
clone_size: -
j_call: TRBJ2-1
cdr3_nt: TGTGCCAGCAGCCAAGAGGCGGGGATCACCTACAATGAGCAGTTCTTC
cdr3_aa: CASSQEAGITYNEQFF

v_call: TRBV6-2/TRBV6-3
cdr3_length: 14
d_call: TRBD2
clone_size: -
j_call: TRBJ2-7
cdr3_nt: TGTGCCAGCAGCTGGGACTACGTTCCTACGGAGCAGTACTTC
cdr3_aa: CASSWDYVPTEQYF

v_call: TRBV4-2
cdr3_length: 16
d_call: TRBD2
clone_size: few
j_call: TRBJ2-1
cdr3_nt: TGTGCCAGCAGCTCCCAGACTAGCGGGAGAAGGAATGAGCAGTTCTTC
cdr3_aa: CASSSQTSGRRNEQFF

v_call: TRBV28
cdr3_length: 14
d_call: -
clone_size: -
j_call: TRBJ2-2
cdr3_nt: TGTGCCAGCAGTTTAAGGCGGCACACCGGGGAGCTGTTTTTT
cdr3_aa: CASSLRRHTGELFF

v_call: TRBV27
cdr3_length: 18
d_call: TRBD2
clone_size: -
j_call: TRBJ2-2
cdr3_nt: TGTGCCAGCAGTTTATTAGGCCTAGCGGGAGGGGATGCCGGGGAGCTGTTTTTT
cdr3_aa: CASSLLGLAGGDAGELFF

v_call: TRBV20-1
cdr3_length: 11
d_call: -
clone_size: few
j_call: TRBJ2-7
cdr3_nt: TGCAGTGCTGGGGGTACCTACGAGCAGTACTTC
cdr3_aa: CSAGGTYEQYF

v_call: TRBV12-3/TRBV12-4
cdr3_length: 15
d_call: -
clone_size: -
j_call: TRBJ1-2
cdr3_nt: TGTGCCAGCAGTTTTGCCCCGGCCAGTAACTATGGCTACACCTTC
cdr3_aa: CASSFAPASNYGYTF

v_call: TRBV7-2
cdr3_length: 15
d_call: TRBD2
clone_size: -
j_call: TRBJ2-7
cdr3_nt: TGTGCCAGCAGCTTAGGGACTAGCGCCGAGCACGGGCAGTACTTC
cdr3_aa: CASSLGTSAEHGQYF

v_call: TRBV19
cdr3_length: 15
d_call: TRBD2
clone_size: -
j_call: TRBJ2-1
cdr3_nt: TGTGCCAGTAGTAAGACTAGCGGGGAATACAATGAGCAGTTCTTC
cdr3_aa: CASSKTSGEYNEQFF

v_call: TRBV4-3
cdr3_length: 18
d_call: TRBD1
clone_size: -
j_call: TRBJ1-6
cdr3_nt: TGCGCCAGCAGCCAAGATGGGGGACAGCCAGCCTATAATTCACCCCTCCACTTT
cdr3_aa: CASSQDGGQPAYNSPLHF

v_call: TRBV12-5
cdr3_length: 13
d_call: -
clone_size: -
j_call: TRBJ1-1
cdr3_nt: TGTGCTAGTGGTGTGCAGGGGCCCACTGAAGCTTTCTTT
cdr3_aa: CASGVQGPTEAFF